These T cell receptor beta chains were read from a single sample in a study of blood T cell repertoires in COVID-19. Using immunoSEQ multiplex PCR, the repertoire was profiled, and TCRdb retains in-frame clones only, with some absent. The sample includes more than 65,000 clones, around 90% of them seen just once. The sequencing sample was made of peripheral blood. The source is a human donor in a cohort sampled during active COVID-19. Each CDR3 is given with its conserved first and last residue. The D gene is left open where the match is weak. Size values are once, few and many counts, or a class for expanded clones, and some rows have none.

>TRBV11-2|.|TRBJ1-1|.
TGTGCCAGCAGCTTAGCGGGGTGGACTGAAGCTTTCTTT
CASSLAGWTEAFF
>TRBV5-6|TRBD1|TRBJ2-7|.
TGTGCCAGCAGCGTGGGGACAGGAGCCTACGAGCAGTACTTC
CASSVGTGAYEQYF
>TRBV5-1|TRBD1|TRBJ1-2|.
TGCGCCAGCAGGGACAGGAACTATGGCTACACCTTC
CASRDRNYGYTF
>TRBV7-8|.|TRBJ2-7|.
TGTGCCAGCGGCTCGGGTCCAGGGCCCGTCGGCGAGCAGTACTTC
CASGSGPGPVGEQYF
>TRBV4-3|.|TRBJ1-4|.
TGCGCCAGCAGCCTAGATTACCGGGGGTCCAATGAAAAACTGTTTTTT
CASSLDYRGSNEKLFF
>TRBV2|.|TRBJ1-3|.
TGTGCCAGCGCTCCGGGACATAACACCATATATTTT
CASAPGHNTIYF
>TRBV27|.|TRBJ1-1|.
TGTGCCAGCAGGTCGGAACAGATGAACACTGAAGCTTTCTTT
CASRSEQMNTEAFF
>TRBV2|TRBD2|TRBJ2-7|.
TGTGCCAGCAGGGGGGGGGACCACGAGCAGTACTTC
CASRGGDHEQYF
>TRBV7-9|TRBD2|TRBJ2-5|.
TGTGCCAGCATCGAACCCCAGCGGGGGGGCCAAGAGACCCAGTACTTC
CASIEPQRGGQETQYF
>TRBV5-1|TRBD1|TRBJ2-7|.
TGCGCCAGCAGCTCGGACAGGGGGCACTCCTACGAGCAGTACTTC
CASSSDRGHSYEQYF
>TRBV11-2|TRBD1|TRBJ1-1|.
TGTGCCAGCAGCCTTGGTAGGGGGCCCCCTCTCATGGCCACTGAAGCTTTCTTT
CASSLGRGPPLMATEAFF
>TRBV30|TRBD1|TRBJ1-1|few
TGTGCCTGGAGAGCAGGGGGCTCCGCGAACACTGAAGCTTTCTTT
CAWRAGGSANTEAFF
>TRBV20-1|.|TRBJ1-1|.
TGCAGTGCTAGTTCAGGTTCGCGTGAAGCTTTCTTT
CSASSGSREAFF
>TRBV11-2|.|TRBJ1-1|.
TGTGCCAGCAGCACCCCGGCAGGTTGGGCTGAAGCTTTCTTT
CASSTPAGWAEAFF
>TRBV5-8|.|TRBJ2-1|.
TGTGCCCAGCCCCAGCACGCGGGTAACAATGAGCAGTTCTTC
CAQPQHAGNNEQFF
>TRBV5-1|TRBD2|TRBJ2-7|.
TGCGCCAGCAGCAACAGCGGGGCGAGCTACGAGCAGTACTTC
CASSNSGASYEQYF
>TRBV7-2|TRBD2|TRBJ2-2|.
TGTGCCAGCAGCCTTATATTAGCGGGGGGGCTAATCGGGGAGCTGTTTTTT
CASSLILAGGLIGELFF
>TRBV9|.|TRBJ2-5|.
TGTGCCAGCAGCGTAGATTGGGAGCTAGGGGAGACCCAGTACTTC
CASSVDWELGETQYF
>TRBV6-6|TRBD1|TRBJ2-7|.
TGTGCCAGCGCGGTTGAAGGGACAGGGGAAAGCGAGCAGTACTTC
CASAVEGTGESEQYF
>TRBV28|.|TRBJ2-7|once
TGTGCCAGCAGTTACCCGGACCGGGACTGGGACGGGGGCGAGCAGTACTTC
CASSYPDRDWDGGEQYF
>TRBV19|.|TRBJ1-1|.
TGTGCCAGTATCGGGGGTTGGACTGAAGCTTTCTTT
CASIGGWTEAFF
>TRBV5-1|.|TRBJ1-2|.
TGCGCCAGCAGTGAGGAGGGAAAAAAGGATGGCTACACCTTC
CASSEEGKKDGYTF
>TRBV11-2|TRBD1|TRBJ1-1|.
TGTGCCAGCAGCTCGGCTAGGACAGGGATGAACACTGAAGCTTTCTTT
CASSSARTGMNTEAFF
>TRBV6-1|TRBD1|TRBJ2-7|.
TGTGCCAGCAGTGAGACGACAGGGGTGTCCTACGAGCAGTACTTC
CASSETTGVSYEQYF
>TRBV24-1|.|TRBJ1-2|.
TGTGCCACCAGTGATGCCGAAGCCCCCACAGGCGGCTACACCTTC
CATSDAEAPTGGYTF
>TRBV13|.|TRBJ2-7|.
TGTGCCAGCAGCTTAGGCCGAGGCTACGAGCAGTACTTC
CASSLGRGYEQYF
>TRBV27|.|TRBJ1-5|.
TGTGCCAGCAGTTTACGAGGGGGAGCTAAGCCCCAGCATTTT
CASSLRGGAKPQHF
>TRBV5-1|TRBD1|TRBJ1-1|.
TGCGCCAGCAGCTTTGGACAGGGGATGAACACTGAAGCTTTCTTT
CASSFGQGMNTEAFF
>TRBV5-4|TRBD2|TRBJ2-5|.
TGTGCCAGCAGCTTGGGGCAGATTAGCGGGGGGGCCCGGGAGACCCAGTACTTC
CASSLGQISGGARETQYF
>TRBV27|TRBD2|TRBJ2-7|.
TGTGCCAGCAGAGGGAGGGGCTGGGAGCAGTACTTC
CASRGRGWEQYF
>TRBV6-1|.|TRBJ1-5|.
TGTGCCAGCAGTGAAGCGCTGGGCCATGGAAGCAATCAGCCCCAGCATTTT
CASSEALGHGSNQPQHF
>TRBV27|.|TRBJ1-6|once
TGTGCCAGCAGTCCAGGACCGCGGGCGCCCCTCCACTTT
CASSPGPRAPLHF
>TRBV19|.|TRBJ1-4|.
TGTGCCAGTAGACATCAGGGGAGTAATGAAAAACTGTTTTTT
CASRHQGSNEKLFF
>TRBV5-4|.|TRBJ2-6|few
TGTGCCAGCAGCTTGGTCGGTCCTGGGGCCAACGTCCTGACTTTC
CASSLVGPGANVLTF
>TRBV15|.|TRBJ1-1|.
TGTGCCACCAGCCCGGGTGGGGGGTTGACCACTGAAGCTTTCTTT
CATSPGGGLTTEAFF
>TRBV7-5|.|TRBJ1-5|.
TGTGTCAGAAGCCCACCACAGGGCCAGCCCCAGCATTTT
CVRSPPQGQPQHF
>TRBV4-1|TRBD1|TRBJ1-2|.
TGCGCCAGCAGCGTACAGGGGAATAGGGGCTACACCTTC
CASSVQGNRGYTF
>TRBV19|.|TRBJ1-4|.
TGTGCCAGTAGTATAATGACAGCTAATGAAAAACTGTTTTTT
CASSIMTANEKLFF
>TRBV6-1|TRBD2|TRBJ2-7|.
TGTGCCAGCAGTGAAAGCGGGGGGAGCTCCTACGAGCAGTACTTC
CASSESGGSSYEQYF
>TRBV19|.|TRBJ1-5|.
TGTGCCAGTAGTATAGTAGGCGGATATCAGCCCCAGCATTTT
CASSIVGGYQPQHF
>TRBV3-1/TRBV3-2|.|TRBJ2-7|.
TGTGCCAGCAGCCAAGAATTAACAGTATACGAGCAGTACTTC
CASSQELTVYEQYF
>TRBV29-1|.|TRBJ1-2|.
TGCAGCGTTCCCCAGGCTAACTATGGCTACACCTTC
CSVPQANYGYTF
>TRBV11-2|.|TRBJ2-5|.
TGTGCCAGCACCCCGGGGAGGGAGACCCAGTACTTC
CASTPGRETQYF
>TRBV10-2|.|TRBJ1-1|.
TGCGCCAGCCAATCAGGGAACACTGAAGCTTTCTTT
CASQSGNTEAFF
>TRBV10-1|.|TRBJ1-2|.
TGCGCCAGCAGCCCGTCAGGGAAAGCGGGCTACACCTTC
CASSPSGKAGYTF
>TRBV10-1|.|TRBJ1-1|.
TGCGCCAGCAGTGAAGGGGCAAACACTGAAGCTTTCTTT
CASSEGANTEAFF
>TRBV9|.|TRBJ2-7|.
TGTGCCAGCAGCGTAGGAAGTGGGGCCTCCTACGAGCAGTACTTC
CASSVGSGASYEQYF
>TRBV30|.|TRBJ1-6|few
TGTGCCTGGGGACAGCGCAATTCACCCCTCCACTTT
CAWGQRNSPLHF
>TRBV7-6|TRBD1|TRBJ1-4|.
TGTGCCAGCAGCTCCGACAGGGGGCACGAAAAACTGTTTTTT
CASSSDRGHEKLFF
>TRBV27|.|TRBJ1-1|.
TGTGCCAGCAGTCCCGGGTCCGTCACTGAAGCTTTCTTT
CASSPGSVTEAFF
>TRBV5-6|.|TRBJ1-2|once
TGTGCCAGCAGCACAGGGAACTATGGCTACACCTTC
CASSTGNYGYTF
>TRBV11-2|.|TRBJ2-7|.
TGTGCCAGCAGCCCTACCAGAGGGCAGCGGGCGGGCGAGCAGTACTTC
CASSPTRGQRAGEQYF
>TRBV2|TRBD1|TRBJ1-6|.
TGTGCCAGCAGTGGGGCAGGGGGCTCCTATAATTCACCCCTCCACTTT
CASSGAGGSYNSPLHF
>TRBV27|.|TRBJ2-5|.
TGTGCCAGCAGTCCGGGGGTCTTCGGGGGTCCGTACCAAGAGACCCAGTACTTC
CASSPGVFGGPYQETQYF
>TRBV15|.|TRBJ1-6|.
TGTGCCACCAGCAGAGATGAGGATTCACCCCTCCACTTT
CATSRDEDSPLHF
>TRBV9|.|TRBJ1-2|.
TGTGCCAGCAGCGTAGGACAGCGGGGGTCTGGCTACACCTTC
CASSVGQRGSGYTF
>TRBV4-2|.|TRBJ1-1|.
TGTGCCAGCAGCCAAGATACGGGGGGCACTGAAGCTTTCTTT
CASSQDTGGTEAFF